This TCR beta chain was captured in a study of T-cell reconstitution after alpha-beta-depleted transplantation in children. A word on this clonotype: The junction shows a germline mismatch at one end, possibly a read error.

Unique molecular identifiers were used in preparing the TCRbeta library. A single record per CDR3 protein comes from TCRdb applying MiXCR to the PCR reads. The sample shows 700,000 to 950,000 distinct CDR3 sequences, approximately 15% of them seen only once. CDR3 size: 16 residues. The germline gives CDR1 SGHKS, CDR2 YYEKEE (reference sequence). Specimen: PBMCs, mostly from graft donor cells, collected 360 days after TCRalphabeta/CD19-depleted stem cell transplant. This clonotype originated in a male patient younger than 18 who had a stem cell transplant for acute lymphoblastic leukemia, so the T cells may come from the graft donor. The chain combines TRBV5-5 with TRBJ2-7, with 11 bases lining up with TRBD2. The CDR3 nucleotides read TGTGCCAGCAGCTTGACTAGCGGGAGTACCCTTTACGAGCAGTACTTT. Encoded protein: CASSLTSGSTLYEQYF.